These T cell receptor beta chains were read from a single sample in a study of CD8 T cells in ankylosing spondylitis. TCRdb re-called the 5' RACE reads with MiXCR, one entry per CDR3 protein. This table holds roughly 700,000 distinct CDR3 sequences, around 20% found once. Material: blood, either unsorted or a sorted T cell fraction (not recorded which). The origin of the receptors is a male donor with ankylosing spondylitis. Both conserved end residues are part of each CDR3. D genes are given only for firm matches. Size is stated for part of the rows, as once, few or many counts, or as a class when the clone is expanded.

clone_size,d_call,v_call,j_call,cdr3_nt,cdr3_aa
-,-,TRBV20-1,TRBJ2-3,TGCAGTGCTAGATGGGCGGATACGCAGTATTTT,CSARWADTQYF
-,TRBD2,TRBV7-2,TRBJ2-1,TGTGCCAGCAGCTTTTCAGCGGGGCCATTTCTCAATGAGCAGTTCTTC,CASSFSAGPFLNEQFF
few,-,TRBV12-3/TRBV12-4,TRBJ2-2,TGTGCCAGCAGTTTAGGGAAAGCAGGGCTCATCTCGAACACCGGGGAGCTGTTTTTT,CASSLGKAGLISNTGELFF
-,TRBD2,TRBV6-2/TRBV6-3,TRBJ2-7,TGTGCCAGCAGTCTCCCCAGGAAGACGGGAGGGAGCTCCTACGAGCAGTACTTC,CASSLPRKTGGSSYEQYF
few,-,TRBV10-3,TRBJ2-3,TGTGCCATCAGTGAATTGGGGGGAACGACAGATACGCAGTATTTT,CAISELGGTTDTQYF
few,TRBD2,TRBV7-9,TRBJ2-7,TGTGCCAGCAGCTTAGATGCGGGAGGTACCTACGAGCAGTACTTC,CASSLDAGGTYEQYF
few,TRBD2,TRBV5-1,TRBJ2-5,TGCGCCAGCAGCAGGAACCTAGCGGTGGCAGAGACCCAGTACTTC,CASSRNLAVAETQYF
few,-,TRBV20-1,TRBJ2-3,TGCAGCCTACAGGGAGGCACAGATACGCAGTATTTT,CSLQGGTDTQYF
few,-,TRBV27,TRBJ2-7,TGTGCCAGCCCCAGGGAGTTCCGGGACGAGCAGTACTTC,CASPREFRDEQYF
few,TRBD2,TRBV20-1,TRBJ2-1,TGCAGTGCTAGAGATCGGGAGGGTAAGAGCTCCTACAATGAGCAGTTCTTC,CSARDREGKSSYNEQFF
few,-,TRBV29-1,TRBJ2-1,TGCAGCGTTGAAGGGAGGGGCTCCTACAATGAGCAGTTCTTC,CSVEGRGSYNEQFF
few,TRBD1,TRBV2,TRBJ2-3,TGTGCCAGCAAGACAGGGGTGGCAGATACGCAGTATTTT,CASKTGVADTQYF
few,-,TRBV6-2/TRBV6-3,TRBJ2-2,TGTGCCAGCAGTTACCCCCCCAGCTGGAACACCGGGGAGCTGTTTTTT,CASSYPPSWNTGELFF
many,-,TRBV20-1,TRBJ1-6,TGCAGTGCTAGACCACACGGAGGGGATTCACCCCTCCACTTT,CSARPHGGDSPLHF
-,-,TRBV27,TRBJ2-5,TGTGCCAGCAGTTTAAATAGCGGCCTCCAAGAGACCCAGTACTTC,CASSLNSGLQETQYF
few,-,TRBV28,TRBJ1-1,TGTGCCAGCAGCCAACCGGGACATTCGAACACTGAAGCTTTCTTT,CASSQPGHSNTEAFF
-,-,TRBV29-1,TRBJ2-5,TGCAGCGTTGAACTGAGGAGCATAGGGATTGAGACCCAGTACTTC,CSVELRSIGIETQYF
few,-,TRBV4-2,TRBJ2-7,TGTGCCAGCAGCCAAGTCCAGGCGCCAGACTACGAGCAGTACTTC,CASSQVQAPDYEQYF
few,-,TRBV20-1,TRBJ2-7,TGCAGTGCTAGACTTACCTACGAGCAGTACTTC,CSARLTYEQYF
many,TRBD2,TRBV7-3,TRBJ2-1,TGTGCCAGCAGCTTAACGTATTGGACTAGCGGGAGGGGAAATGAGCAGTTCTTC,CASSLTYWTSGRGNEQFF
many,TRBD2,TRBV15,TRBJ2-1,TGTGCCACCAGCAATCGACTAGCGGAGGCCAATGAGCAGTTCTTC,CATSNRLAEANEQFF
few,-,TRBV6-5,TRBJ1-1,TGTGCCAGCAGTTACGGGGTTGGGAACACTGAAGCTTTCTTT,CASSYGVGNTEAFF
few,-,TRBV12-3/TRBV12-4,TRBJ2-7,TGTGCCAGCAGTTCGCATTCGGGACCCTACGAGCAGTACTTC,CASSSHSGPYEQYF
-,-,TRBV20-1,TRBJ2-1,TGCAGTGCTAGACCAGGGGCTAGCGGAACCCTAAGGGGGTTCAATGAGCAGTTCTTC,CSARPGASGTLRGFNEQFF
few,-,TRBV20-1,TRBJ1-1,TGCAGTGCTACCGGGACGCACACTGAAGCTTTCTTT,CSATGTHTEAFF
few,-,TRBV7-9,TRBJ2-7,TGTGCCAGCAGCCACCTCCTCGGGACTGGGGTAGGGGAGCAGTACTTC,CASSHLLGTGVGEQYF
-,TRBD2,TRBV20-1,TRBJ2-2,TGCAGTGCTAGACCTTTAGCGGGAGCCTCGAACACCGGGGAGCTGTTTTTT,CSARPLAGASNTGELFF
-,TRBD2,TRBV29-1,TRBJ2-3,TGCAGCGCGCGGACTAGCGGGAGATCGGATACGCAGTATTTT,CSARTSGRSDTQYF
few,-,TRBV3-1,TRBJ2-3,TGTGCCAGCAGCCAAGGGCAGACGCCCAGGGGTGATACGCAGTATTTT,CASSQGQTPRGDTQYF
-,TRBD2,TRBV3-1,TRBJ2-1,TGTGCCAGCAAGGGACTAGGCCCGCGCGGTGAGCAGTTCTTC,CASKGLGPRGEQFF
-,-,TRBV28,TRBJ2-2,TGTGCCAGCAGTCCCCCCGGAGCAAACACCGGGGAGCTGTTTTTT,CASSPPGANTGELFF
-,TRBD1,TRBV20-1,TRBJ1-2,TGCAGTGCTAGAGTAGGGGGACAGGGGCACTATGGCTACACCTTC,CSARVGGQGHYGYTF
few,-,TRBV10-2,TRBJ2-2,TGCGCCAGCAGTGAGTCTGGCCGAAAGGTGGACACCGGGGAGCTGTTTTTT,CASSESGRKVDTGELFF
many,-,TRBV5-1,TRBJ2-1,TGCGCCAGCAGCTTGGACAGTACCTACAATGAGCAGTTCTTC,CASSLDSTYNEQFF
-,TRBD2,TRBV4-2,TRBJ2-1,TGTGCCAGCAGACGAGAGGGACTAGCGGGGGGGAACGAGCAGTTCTTC,CASRREGLAGGNEQFF
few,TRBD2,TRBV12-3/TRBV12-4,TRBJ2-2,TGTGCCAGCAGTTTAGTTCGGTGGGAGGGGACCGGGGAGCTGTTTTTT,CASSLVRWEGTGELFF
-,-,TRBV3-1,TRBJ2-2,TGTGCCAGCAGCCTTCTGTTGAACACCGGGGAGCTGTTTTTT,CASSLLLNTGELFF
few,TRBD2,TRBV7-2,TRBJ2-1,TGTGCCAGCAGCTTAACTAGCGGGAGGGTTAATGAGCAGTTCTTC,CASSLTSGRVNEQFF
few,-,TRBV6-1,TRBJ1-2,TGTGCCAGCAGTGTTAACAGGGAGGGCTATGGCTACACCTTC,CASSVNREGYGYTF
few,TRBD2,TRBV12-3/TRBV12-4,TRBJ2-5,TGTGCCAGCAGCCCCCTAGCGGCCCGTGGGGAGACCCAGTACTTC,CASSPLAARGETQYF
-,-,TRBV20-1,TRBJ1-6,TGCAGTGCTAGAGGGACACACTATAATTCACCCCTCCACTTT,CSARGTHYNSPLHF
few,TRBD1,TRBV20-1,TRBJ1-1,TGCAGTGCTAAGCCGGGACAGGGTGAATTAAAGGTAATGAACACTGAAGCTTTCTTT,CSAKPGQGELKVMNTEAFF
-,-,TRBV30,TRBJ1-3,TGTGCCTGGAGTGTACGAGGCGGTGGAAACACCATATATTTT,CAWSVRGGGNTIYF
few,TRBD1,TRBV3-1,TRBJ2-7,TGTGCCAGCCGACGGACAGGATCCGCCGAGCAGTACTTC,CASRRTGSAEQYF
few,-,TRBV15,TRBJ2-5,TGTGCCACCAGCAGAGGCCACCAAGAGACCCAGTACTTC,CATSRGHQETQYF
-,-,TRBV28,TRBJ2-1,TGTGCCAGCAGTCCCCCTCGCTACAATGAGCAGTTCTTC,CASSPPRYNEQFF
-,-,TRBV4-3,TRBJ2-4,TGCGCCAGCAGCCAAGATGTGGCGGGAACGGTCAAAAACATTCAGTACTTC,CASSQDVAGTVKNIQYF
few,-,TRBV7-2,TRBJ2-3,TGTGCCAGCAGCTTGGTAGGATCGGGAGATACGCAGTATTTT,CASSLVGSGDTQYF
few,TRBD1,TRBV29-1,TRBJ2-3,TGCAGCGTTGACCCGGACAGGGTCCCAGATACGCAGTATTTT,CSVDPDRVPDTQYF
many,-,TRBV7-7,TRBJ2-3,TGTGCCAGCAGCTTAGGGACGGACGGAACAGATACGCAGTATTTT,CASSLGTDGTDTQYF
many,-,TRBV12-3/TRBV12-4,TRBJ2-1,TGTGCCAGCAGTTTACCAGGTGGCTCCTACAATGAGCAGTTCTTC,CASSLPGGSYNEQFF
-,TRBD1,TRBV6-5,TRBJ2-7,TGTGCCAGCAGTAACGAACAGGGGACCAACGAGCAGTACTTC,CASSNEQGTNEQYF
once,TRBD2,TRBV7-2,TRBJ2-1,TGTGCCAGCCGGGGGGGGACTAGCGGGAGCAATGAGCAGTTCTTC,CASRGGTSGSNEQFF
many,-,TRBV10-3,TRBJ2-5,TGTGCCATCATGGCAGCGCCCTTGGAGACCCAGTACTTC,CAIMAAPLETQYF
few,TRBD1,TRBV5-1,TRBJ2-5,TGCGCCAGCAGTAAGGGGGCAGGTATAGAGACCCAGTACTTC,CASSKGAGIETQYF
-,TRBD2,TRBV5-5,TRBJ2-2,TGTGCCAGCAGCATCTTAGCGGGAGTGGCCGGGGAGCTGTTTTTT,CASSILAGVAGELFF